The 28 T cell receptor beta chains listed next were all sequenced from one sample in a study of cytomegalovirus exposure and HLA in healthy donors. Both 60 Vbeta primers and 13 Jbeta primers went into the PCR. Profiling relied on immunoSEQ multiplex PCR, and the TCRdb table lists in-frame clones only, not all of them. The sample carries more than 95,000 clones, around 60% recorded once. The sample comprised PBMCs. Receptors originate from a woman in her thirties or forties in good health and CMV-seropositive.

This clone appeared a few times. V gene TRBV7-9 combines with J gene TRBJ2-1, with TRBD2 identical over 8 bases. The germline CDR1 and CDR2 sequences are SEHNR and FQNEAQ (reference sequence). The CDR3 loop spans 13 amino acids. The CDR3 bases are TGTGCTTTTACTAGCGGTTTATACAATGAGCAGTTCTTC. Protein sequence: CAFTSGLYNEQFF.

This sequence joins TRBV11-3 and TRBJ1-1, with D tentatively TRBD1 (6 bases). The CDR3 is 14 amino acids. Germline CDR1 is SGHNT and CDR2 is YENEEA. V lost 5 bases and J lost 3, with 13 bases in between. The CDR3 region is CASSLTGHHTEAFF. The CDR3 coding sequence is TGTGCCAGCAGCCTGACAGGACATCACACTGAAGCTTTCTTT.

The rearrangement links TRBV29-1 to TRBJ2-7; weak D call: TRBD1 (5 bases). V was pared by 4 bases and J by 0 bases, with 13 bases between. This CDR3 region has 14 residues. Germline V lookup: CDR1 SQVTM, CDR2 ANQGSEA. The DNA for the CDR3 is TGCAGCGTTGGGGGCGGACGAAGCTCCTACGAGCAGTACTTC. Encoded protein: CSVGGGRSSYEQYF.

The J gene is TRBJ1-2, the V gene TRBV18, with TRBD1 matching 7 bases. This CDR3 contains 13 residues. Trimming took 2 bases from V and 5 from J; bases not matched to a gene: 2. Germline values: CDR1 KGHSH, CDR2 LQKENI. CDR3: CASSPDREYGYTF. The DNA of the CDR3 is TGTGCCAGCTCACCAGACAGGGAATATGGCTACACCTTC.

CDR3 in amino acids: CASSLKGAHEKLFF. The CDR3 DNA reads as TGTGCCAGCAGCTTAAAAGGGGCCCATGAAAAACTGTTTTTT. The chain joins TRBV5-4 to TRBJ1-4, with D tentatively TRBD1 (5 bases). Looked up from germline, CDR1 is SGHNT and CDR2 is YYREEE (reference sequence). The length of the CDR3 is 14 residues. V lost 2 bases to trimming and J lost 6 bases, with 11 bases between them.

The chain joins TRBV6-4 to TRBJ1-2; D gene uncertain. This CDR3 is 18 amino acids long. The V gene lost 2 bases and the J gene lost 3 bases, with 22 bases spanning the gap. Germline V CDR1 and CDR2: MRHNA, SNTAGT. The CDR3 DNA follows: TGTGCCAGCAGTGACATCAACTCATCTGAGGGCCTCGACTATGGCTACACCTTC. Its protein product is CASSDINSSEGLDYGYTF.

To note about this clone: The junction departs from the called germline gene at one end, perhaps through a read error. The chain combines TRBV7-9 with TRBJ1-3; possible D gene TRBD1, 5 bases. Germline values: CDR1 SEHNR, CDR2 FQNEAQ (reference sequence). The CDR3 length is 15 residues. The CDR3 region is CSSSFAGGGGNTIYF. DNA of the CDR3: TGTTCCAGCAGCTTTGCCGGGGGTGGAGGAAACACCATATATTTT. Variable domain in full (rest from reference TRBV7-9 and TRBJ1-3): DTGVSQNPRHKITKRGQNVTFRCDPISEHNRLYWYRQTLGQGPEFLTYFQNEAQLEKSRLLSDRFSAERPKGSFSTLEIQRTEQGDSAMYLCSSSFAGGGGNTIYFGEGSWLTVV.

The genes are TRBV4-1 and TRBJ2-3, with D possibly matching TRBD2 (6 bases). This CDR3 has 18 residues. Germline CDR1 reads MGHRA; CDR2 reads YSYEKL. V shed 1 base and J shed 4 bases, with 21 bases lying between them. CDR3 in DNA: TGCGCCAGCAGCCAAGTTTCGATTCTAGCGCAGAGGGCAGATACGCAGTATTTT. This translates into CASSQVSILAQRADTQYF.

The chain links TRBV19 to TRBJ2-7, with 8 nucleotides matching TRBD1. The CDR3 is 15 amino acids. CDR1 and CDR2 (germline): LNHDA, SQIVND (reference sequence). Trimming took 1 base from V and 5 from J; bases not matched to a gene: 7. Written as DNA, the CDR3 is TGTGCCAGTAGTATAGCCTGGACAGGGAGCCACGAGCAGTACTTC. It encodes CASSIAWTGSHEQYF.

V and J are TRBV5-1 and TRBJ1-2; TRBD1 is a possible D gene (6 bases). With 4 bases removed from V and 4 bases from J, the gap between germline ends came to 11 bases. The CDR3 has 13 residues. The germline V gene has CDR1 SGHRS and CDR2 YFSETQ. This chain's CDR3 is CASSPDSFYGYTF. CDR3 DNA sequence: TGCGCCAGCAGCCCGGACAGCTTCTATGGCTACACCTTC.

This chain connects TRBV7-9 to TRBJ1-1, with TRBD1 matching over 7 bases. The V gene's germline CDR1 is SEHNR and CDR2 FQNEAQ (reference sequence). V dropped 1 base and J dropped 5; count of bases not matched to a gene: 7. This CDR3 comprises 15 residues. The CDR3 DNA is TGTGCCAGCAGCTTAGTAGACGCAGGGGGGACTGAAGCTTTCTTT. Amino acid sequence: CASSLVDAGGTEAFF.

This clone was seen only once. The chain employs TRBV28 and TRBJ2-1, with D tentatively TRBD1 (7 bases). Germline V lookup: CDR1 MDHEN, CDR2 SYDVKM. Trimming shortened V by 8 bases and J by 0 bases, and 17 bases separated the two germline ends. The CDR3 has 16 amino acids. CDR3 DNA sequence: TGTGCCAGCCAAGGGGGCGGGATCAGCTCCTACAATGAGCAGTTCTTC. Residues: CASQGGGISSYNEQFF.

The rearrangement links TRBV2 to TRBJ2-7, with D tentatively TRBD1 (6 bases). V was pared by 5 bases and J by 6 bases, with 23 bases between. The CDR3 covers 16 residues. Looked up from germline, CDR1 is SNHLY and CDR2 is FYNNEI. The CDR3 region has the DNA TGTGCCAGCAGTCCCACAGGGTTTGGAGCTAGTCCCGAGCAGTACTTC. Its translation: CASSPTGFGASPEQYF.

The rearrangement joins TRBV28 to TRBJ2-2; tentative D call: TRBD1 (6 bases). The germline V gene encodes CDR1 MDHEN and CDR2 SYDVKM. Trimming removed 10 bases from V and 0 bases from J, with 15 bases in between. The CDR3 covers 15 residues. In DNA form, the CDR3 reads TGTGCCATTCCACAGGGACAAGCGAACACCGGGGAGCTGTTTTTT. Amino acid sequence: CAIPQGQANTGELFF.

The sample holds one count of this clone. The chain combines TRBV6-5 with TRBJ1-3; D uncertain. The CDR3 is 12 amino acids. Germline V gene lookup returns CDR1 MNHEY and CDR2 SVGAGI. V lost 5 bases, J lost 3 bases, and 5 bases lay in between. In DNA, the CDR3 is TGTGCCAGCAGTCCCAATGGAAACACCATATATTTT. Protein: CASSPNGNTIYF.

V usage is TRBV11-1 and J usage is TRBJ2-2; 7 bases line up with TRBD1. The CDR3 is 13 amino acids. The ends lost 0 bases at V and 15 bases at J; junction bases unmatched: 7. CDR1 and CDR2 (germline): SGHAT, FQDESV (reference sequence). The CDR3 loop is CASSLAEGTVVFF. CDR3 in DNA: TGTGCCAGCAGCTTAGCGGAAGGGACAGTGGTGTTTTTT.

The V gene is TRBV7-6, the J gene TRBJ2-7, with D possibly being TRBD1 (6 bases). Trimming cost V 5 bases and J 5 bases, with 22 bases left between them. The CDR3 has 16 residues. Germline V CDR1 and CDR2: SGHVS, FNYEAQ. The CDR3 here is CASSPGKGTYGDEQYF. DNA for the CDR3: TGTGCCAGCAGCCCAGGTAAAGGGACATACGGAGACGAGCAGTACTTC.

The chain employs TRBV5-1 and TRBJ2-3, with D tentatively TRBD2 (6 bases). CDR3 length equals 14 residues. With 6 bases removed from V and 0 bases from J, the gap between germline ends came to 11 bases. CDR1 and CDR2 (germline): SGHRS, YFSETQ. CDR3 nucleotide sequence: TGCGCCAGCATGGAGGGAGCGAGCACAGATACGCAGTATTTT. This encodes CASMEGASTDTQYF.

This clone turned up a few times. The V and J genes are TRBV30 and TRBJ2-5; maybe TRBD1 (6 bases). In germline, CDR1 is GTSNPN, CDR2 SVGIG (reference sequence). The CDR3 sequence is 15 residues long. Trimming took off 0 bases at V and 7 bases at J, with 18 bases between the two ends. CDR3 nucleotide sequence: TGTGCCTGGAGTGTAGGGGAATTAGTACAGGGGACCCAGTACTTC. This translates into CAWSVGELVQGTQYF.

Worth noting for this clone: Sequence at one end of the junction differs from germline and may be a read error. CDR3 DNA sequence: TGTTCCAGCAGCTCAGCGGGAGGTTCCTCCCGGAGCTCCTACAATGAGCAGTTCTTC. Encoded protein: CSSSSAGGSSRSSYNEQFF. The V call is TRBV7-9, the J call TRBJ2-1, with 9 positions matching TRBD2. Germline V gives CDR1 SEHNR, CDR2 FQNEAQ (reference sequence). This CDR3 region has 19 residues.

V is TRBV18 and J is TRBJ1-1; 7 bases line up with TRBD1. CDR1 KGHSH and CDR2 LQKENI come from the germline V gene. The V and J ends lost 5 bases and 4 bases, in that order; junction bases with no gene match: 13. CDR3 length: 16 residues. CDR3 protein: CASSADRVRVFTEAFF. CDR3 in DNA: TGTGCCAGCTCAGCCGACAGGGTGAGAGTGTTCACTGAAGCTTTCTTT. Full variable domain (rest looked up from reference TRBV18 and TRBJ1-1): NAGVMQNPRHLVRRRGQEARLRCSPMKGHSHVYWYRQLPEEGLKFMVYLQKENIIDESGMPKERFSAEFPKEGPSILRIQQVVRGDSAAYFCASSADRVRVFTEAFFGQGTRLTVV.

The chain uses TRBV4-2 and TRBJ2-1, with a weak D call TRBD2 (9 bases). The CDR3 covers 18 residues. The germline V and J ends were trimmed by 1 base and 3 bases, with 19 bases remaining between them. Germline CDR1 reads LGHNA; CDR2 reads YNFKEQ. In DNA form, the CDR3 reads TGTGCCAGCAGCCAAGGCAGGGGGCTAGCGGGGTACTACAATGAGCAGTTCTTC. The encoded protein is CASSQGRGLAGYYNEQFF.

This clone was counted between two and nine times. The chain links TRBV4-2 to TRBJ2-2; D remains unclear. V was shortened by 6 bases and J by 0 bases, with 11 bases between the two germline ends. This CDR3 is built from 15 residues. Germline V CDR1 and CDR2: LGHNA, YNFKEQ. Written as DNA, the CDR3 is TGTGCCAGCAGTCCCAAAACAGCGAACACCGGGGAGCTGTTTTTT. Translated: CASSPKTANTGELFF.

This sequence joins TRBV27 and TRBJ2-6, with D perhaps TRBD2 (5 bases). Deletions cut 7 bases from V and 0 bases from J, with 13 bases between. CDR1 and CDR2 from the germline V gene are MNHEY and SMNVEV (reference sequence). The CDR3 runs to 16 residues. CDR3 in amino acids: CASTGGPYSGANVLTF. DNA of the CDR3: TGTGCCAGCACGGGCGGGCCCTACTCTGGGGCCAACGTCCTGACTTTC.

This clone was picked up one time. The chain has TRBV4-2 and TRBJ2-7; TRBD2 agrees at 8 bases. CDR3 size: 15 residues. Germline CDR1 LGHNA, CDR2 YNFKEQ. V was clipped by 1 base and J by 5 bases; unmatched bases: 7. The CDR3 here is CASSQAAGDPDEQYF. CDR3 in DNA: TGTGCCAGCAGCCAAGCAGCGGGAGATCCCGACGAGCAGTACTTC.

DNA of the CDR3: TGTGCCAGCAGTTTTTTCCAGAATGGCTACACCTTC. This gives the protein CASSFFQNGYTF. This chain joins TRBV28 and TRBJ1-2, with no clear D. Trimming stripped 3 bases from V and 6 bases from J, with 8 bases between. CDR3 length equals 12 residues. Germline CDR1 reads MDHEN; CDR2 reads SYDVKM.

This chain links TRBV7-9 with TRBJ1-2; D is unclear. V lost 3 bases and J 6 bases, leaving 8 bases between the germline ends. In germline, CDR1 is SEHNR, CDR2 FQNEAQ (reference sequence). CDR3 length equals 12 residues. In nucleotides, the CDR3 is TGTGCCAGCAGCTTCGGGGTGGATGGCTACACCTTC. Its translation is CASSFGVDGYTF.

The chain carries TRBV7-2 and TRBJ2-5; D ambiguous. Judging by the DNA end, TRBJ2-7 fits better; the J call may be wrong. The CDR3 loop spans 12 amino acids. Germline CDR1 reads SGHTA; CDR2 reads FQGNSA. The CDR3 reads CASNSLNSEQYF. The CDR3 nucleotides are TGTGCCAGCAACAGCTTAAATAGCGAGCAGTACTTC.